The next 4 T cell receptor beta chains were all read from a single sample in a study of glioma-infiltrating T cells after dendritic cell vaccination. Sample time point: after dendritic cell vaccination, including at tumor progression/relapse. Using immunoSEQ multiplex PCR, the repertoire was profiled, and TCRdb retains in-frame clones only, with some absent. The table includes under 130,000 clones, around 90% detected once. Sequenced material: blood, taken after dendritic cell vaccination. Source of these receptors: a human donor with glioblastoma.

V and J are TRBV6-5 and TRBJ2-1; TRBD2 aligns across 7 bases. CDR3 length: 15 residues. CDR1 and CDR2 from the germline V gene are MNHEY and SVGAGI. The J segment lost 6 bases and the V segment lost 0 bases, leaving 5 bases of the junction unmatched. The CDR3 sequence: CASSYSAGAVNEQFF. In nucleotides, the CDR3 is TGTGCCAGCAGTTACTCCGCGGGAGCGGTCAATGAGCAGTTCTTC.

The rearrangement links TRBV19 to TRBJ1-1, with TRBD1 identical over 7 bases. The CDR3 has 15 residues. The V gene end was trimmed by 7 bases and the J gene end by 0 bases; junction bases not matched to a gene: 8. Germline V gene sequence: CDR1 LNHDA, CDR2 SQIVND (reference sequence). The CDR3 sequence is CASTLTGPMNTEAFF. In nucleotides, the CDR3 is TGTGCCAGTACCCTGACAGGGCCAATGAACACTGAAGCTTTCTTT.

The chain carries TRBV5-4 and TRBJ2-5; D ambiguous. There are 13 residues in the CDR3. Germline V gene lookup returns CDR1 SGHNT and CDR2 YYREEE (reference sequence). Trimming took off 1 base at V and 1 base at J, with 5 bases between the two ends. For the CDR3, the DNA is TGTGCCAGCAGCTTGCTTTCCCAAGAGACCCAGTACTTC. Residues: CASSLLSQETQYF.

The chain links TRBV29-1 to TRBJ2-2, with 15 bases identical to TRBD2. Germline-derived CDR1 and CDR2 are SQVTM and ANQGSEA. The trim removed 6 bases at V and 3 bases at J, leaving 8 bases unmatched. This CDR3 is 17 amino acids long. CDR3: CSVGWTSGGADTGELFF. Here the CDR3 DNA reads TGCAGCGTGGGGTGGACTAGCGGGGGGGCCGACACCGGGGAGCTGTTTTTT.